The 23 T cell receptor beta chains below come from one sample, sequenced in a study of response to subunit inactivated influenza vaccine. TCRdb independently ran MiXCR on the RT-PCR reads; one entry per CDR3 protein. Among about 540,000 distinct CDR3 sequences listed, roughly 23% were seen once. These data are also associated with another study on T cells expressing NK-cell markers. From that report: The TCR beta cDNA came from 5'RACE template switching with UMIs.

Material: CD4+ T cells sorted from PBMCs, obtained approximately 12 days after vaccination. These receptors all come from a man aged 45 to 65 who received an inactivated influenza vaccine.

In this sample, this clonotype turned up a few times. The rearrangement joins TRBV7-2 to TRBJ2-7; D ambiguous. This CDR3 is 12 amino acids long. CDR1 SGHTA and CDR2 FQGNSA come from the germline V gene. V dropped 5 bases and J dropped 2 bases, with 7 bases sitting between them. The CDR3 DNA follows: TGTGCCAGCAGCCGTAGGGCCTACGAGCAGTACTTC. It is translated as CASSRRAYEQYF. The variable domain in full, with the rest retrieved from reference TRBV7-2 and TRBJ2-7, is GAGVSQSPSNKVTEKGKDVELRCDPISGHTALYWYRQSLGQGLEFLIYFQGNSAPDKSGLPSDRFSAERTGGSVSTLTIQRTQQEDSAVYLCASSRRAYEQYFGPGTRLTVT.

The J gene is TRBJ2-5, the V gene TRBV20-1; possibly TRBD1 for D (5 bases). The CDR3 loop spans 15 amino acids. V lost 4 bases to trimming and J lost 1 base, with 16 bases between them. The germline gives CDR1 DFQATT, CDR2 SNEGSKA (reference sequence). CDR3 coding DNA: TGCAGTGCTACCCCTAAAGCAGGGCGCCAAGAGACCCAGTACTTC. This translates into CSATPKAGRQETQYF.

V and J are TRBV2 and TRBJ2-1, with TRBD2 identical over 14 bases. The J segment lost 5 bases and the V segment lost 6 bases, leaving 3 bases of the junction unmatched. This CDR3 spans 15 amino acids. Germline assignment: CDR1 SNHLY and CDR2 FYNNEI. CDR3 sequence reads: CASRKGLAGDNEQFF. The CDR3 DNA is TGTGCCAGCAGAAAGGGACTAGCGGGAGACAATGAGCAGTTCTTC. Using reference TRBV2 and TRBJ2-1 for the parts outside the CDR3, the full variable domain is EPEVTQTPSHQVTQMGQEVILRCVPISNHLYFYWYRQILGQKVEFLVSFYNNEISEKSEIFDDQFSVERPDGSNFTLKIRSTKLEDSAMYFCASRKGLAGDNEQFFGPGTRLTVL.

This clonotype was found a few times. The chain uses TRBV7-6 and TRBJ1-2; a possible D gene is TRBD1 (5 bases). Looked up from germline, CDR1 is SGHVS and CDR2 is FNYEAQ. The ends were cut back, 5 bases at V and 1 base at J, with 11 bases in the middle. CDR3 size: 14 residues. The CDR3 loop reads CASSPRDLNYGYTF. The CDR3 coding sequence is TGTGCCAGCAGCCCTAGGGACCTTAACTATGGCTACACCTTC. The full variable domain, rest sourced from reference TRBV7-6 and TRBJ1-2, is GAGVSQSPRYKVTKRGQDVALRCDPISGHVSLYWYRQALGQGPEFLTYFNYEAQQDKSGLPNDRFSAERPEGSISTLTIQRTEQRDSAMYRCASSPRDLNYGYTFGSGTRLTVV.

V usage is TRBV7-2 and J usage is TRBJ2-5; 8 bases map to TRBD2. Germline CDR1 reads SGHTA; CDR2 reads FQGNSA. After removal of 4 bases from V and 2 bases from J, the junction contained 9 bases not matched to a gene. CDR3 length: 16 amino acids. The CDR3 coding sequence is TGTGCCAGCAGCTACGTAGCGGGGATAAAGCAAGAGACCCAGTACTTC. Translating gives CASSYVAGIKQETQYF.

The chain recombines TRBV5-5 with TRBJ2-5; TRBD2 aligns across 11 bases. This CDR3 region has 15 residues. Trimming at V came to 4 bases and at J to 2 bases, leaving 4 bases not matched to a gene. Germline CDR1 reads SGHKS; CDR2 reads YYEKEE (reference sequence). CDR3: CASSPSGGRQETQYF. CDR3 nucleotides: TGTGCCAGCAGCCCTAGCGGGGGGCGACAAGAGACCCAGTACTTC.

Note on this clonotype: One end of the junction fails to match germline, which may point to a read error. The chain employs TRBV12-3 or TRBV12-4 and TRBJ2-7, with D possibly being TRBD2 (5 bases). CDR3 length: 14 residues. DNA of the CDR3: TGTGCCAGCAGTTGGAGGACGGCAGGTTACGGTGCCAGCTTC. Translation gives CASSWRTAGYGASF.

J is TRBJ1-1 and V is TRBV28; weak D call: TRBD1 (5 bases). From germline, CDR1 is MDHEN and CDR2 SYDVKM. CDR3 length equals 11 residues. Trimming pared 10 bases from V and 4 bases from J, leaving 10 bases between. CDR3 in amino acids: CATYGGTEAFF. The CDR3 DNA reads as TGTGCCACCTATGGGGGCACTGAAGCTTTCTTT.

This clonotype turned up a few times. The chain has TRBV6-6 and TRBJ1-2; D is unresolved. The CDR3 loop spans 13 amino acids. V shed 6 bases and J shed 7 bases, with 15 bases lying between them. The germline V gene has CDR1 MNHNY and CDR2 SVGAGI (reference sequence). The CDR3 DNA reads TGTGCCAGCAGCCCCGAGCCACGGGCTGGCTACACCTTC. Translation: CASSPEPRAGYTF.

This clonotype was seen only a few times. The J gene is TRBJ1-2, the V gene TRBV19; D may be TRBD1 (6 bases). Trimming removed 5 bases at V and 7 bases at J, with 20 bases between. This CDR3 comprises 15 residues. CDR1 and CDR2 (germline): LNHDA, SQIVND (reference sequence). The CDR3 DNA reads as TGTGCCAGTAGTTCCGGGGGCCGGGGCGGAAGTGGCTACACCTTC. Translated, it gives CASSSGGRGGSGYTF.

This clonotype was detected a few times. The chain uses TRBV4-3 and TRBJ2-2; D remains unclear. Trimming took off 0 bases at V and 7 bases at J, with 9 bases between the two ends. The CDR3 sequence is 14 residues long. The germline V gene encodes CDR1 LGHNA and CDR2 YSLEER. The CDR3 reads CASSQEGFGGELFF. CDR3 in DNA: TGCGCCAGCAGCCAAGAGGGATTTGGCGGGGAGCTGTTTTTT.

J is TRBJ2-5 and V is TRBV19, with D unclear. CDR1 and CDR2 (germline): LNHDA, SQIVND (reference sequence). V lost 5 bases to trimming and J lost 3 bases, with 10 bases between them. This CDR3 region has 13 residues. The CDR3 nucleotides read TGTGCCAGTAGTCCAAAAACCAAAGAGACCCAGTACTTC. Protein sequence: CASSPKTKETQYF.

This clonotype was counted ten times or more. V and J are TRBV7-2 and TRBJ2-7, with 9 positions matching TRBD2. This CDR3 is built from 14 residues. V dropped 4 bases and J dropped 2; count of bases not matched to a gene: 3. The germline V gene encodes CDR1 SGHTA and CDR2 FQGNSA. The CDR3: CASSSGTSTYEQYF. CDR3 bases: TGTGCCAGCAGCTCGGGGACTAGCACCTACGAGCAGTACTTC.

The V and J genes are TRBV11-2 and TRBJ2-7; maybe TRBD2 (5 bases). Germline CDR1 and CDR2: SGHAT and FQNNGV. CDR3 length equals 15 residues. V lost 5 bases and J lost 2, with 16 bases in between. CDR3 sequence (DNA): TGTGCCAGCAGCCCGGGGTGGACGCCGACCTACGAGCAGTACTTC. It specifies CASSPGWTPTYEQYF.

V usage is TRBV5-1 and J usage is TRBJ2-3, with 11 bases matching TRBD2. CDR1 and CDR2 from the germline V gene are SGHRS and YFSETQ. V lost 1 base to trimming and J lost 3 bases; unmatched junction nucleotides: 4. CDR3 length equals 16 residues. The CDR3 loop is CASSLSLAGATDTQYF. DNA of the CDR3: TGCGCCAGCAGCTTGTCACTAGCGGGAGCTACAGATACGCAGTATTTT.

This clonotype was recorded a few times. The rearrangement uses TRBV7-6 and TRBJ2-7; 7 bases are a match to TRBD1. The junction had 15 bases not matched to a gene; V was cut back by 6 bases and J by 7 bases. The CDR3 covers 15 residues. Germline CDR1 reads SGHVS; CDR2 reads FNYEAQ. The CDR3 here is CASRTGTAKGDEQYF. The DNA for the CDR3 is TGTGCCAGCAGGACCGGGACAGCTAAAGGGGATGAGCAGTACTTC.

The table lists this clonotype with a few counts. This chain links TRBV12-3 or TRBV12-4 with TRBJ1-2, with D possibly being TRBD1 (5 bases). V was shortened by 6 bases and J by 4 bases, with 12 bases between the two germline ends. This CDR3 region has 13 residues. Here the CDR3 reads CASRGQVAYGYTF. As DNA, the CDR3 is TGTGCCAGCAGGGGGCAAGTTGCCTATGGCTACACCTTC.

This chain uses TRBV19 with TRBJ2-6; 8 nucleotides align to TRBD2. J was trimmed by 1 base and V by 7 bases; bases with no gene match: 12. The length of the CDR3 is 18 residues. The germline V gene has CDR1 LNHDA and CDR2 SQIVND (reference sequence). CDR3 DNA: TGTGCCAGTAAAAGGTGGAGCGGGAGCGAATCTGGGGCCAACGTCCTGACTTTC. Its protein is CASKRWSGSESGANVLTF.

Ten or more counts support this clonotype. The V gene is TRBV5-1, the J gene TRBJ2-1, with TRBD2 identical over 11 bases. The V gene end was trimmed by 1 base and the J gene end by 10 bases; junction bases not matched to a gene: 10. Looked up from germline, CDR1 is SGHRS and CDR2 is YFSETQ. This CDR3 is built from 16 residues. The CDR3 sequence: CASSLSTSGGGQEQFF. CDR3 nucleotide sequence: TGCGCCAGCAGCTTGTCCACTAGCGGGGGTGGTCAAGAGCAGTTCTTC.

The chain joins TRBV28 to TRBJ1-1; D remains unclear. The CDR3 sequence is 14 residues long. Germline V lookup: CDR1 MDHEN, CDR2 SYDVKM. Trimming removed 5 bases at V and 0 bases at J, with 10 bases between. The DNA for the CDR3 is TGTGCCAGCAGTACGGACGGACTGAACACTGAAGCTTTCTTT. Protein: CASSTDGLNTEAFF.

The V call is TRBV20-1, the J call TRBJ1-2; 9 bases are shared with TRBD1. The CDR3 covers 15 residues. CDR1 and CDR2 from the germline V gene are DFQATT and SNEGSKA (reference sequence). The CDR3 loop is CSLLPGQGKVYGYTF. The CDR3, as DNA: TGCAGCCTCCTACCGGGACAGGGAAAAGTTTATGGCTACACCTTC.

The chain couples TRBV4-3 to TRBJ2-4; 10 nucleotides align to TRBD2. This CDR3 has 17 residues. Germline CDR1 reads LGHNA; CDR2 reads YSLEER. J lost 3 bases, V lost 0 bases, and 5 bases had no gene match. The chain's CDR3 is CASSQEIAGGGKNIQYF. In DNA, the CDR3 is TGCGCCAGCAGCCAAGAAATAGCGGGGGGAGGCAAAAACATTCAGTACTTC.

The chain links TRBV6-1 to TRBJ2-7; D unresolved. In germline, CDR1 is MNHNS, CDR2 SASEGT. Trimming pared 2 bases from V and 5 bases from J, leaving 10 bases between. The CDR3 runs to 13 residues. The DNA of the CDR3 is TGTGCCAGCAGTGAAAACGGCGATAACGAGCAGTACTTC. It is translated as CASSENGDNEQYF.